The T cell receptor beta chain described here comes from a study of monozygotic twins with inflammatory bowel disease. General study results and limits: Healthy co-twins, by inverse Simpson, had higher TCRbeta diversity than their siblings with IBD.

This CDR3 comprises 16 residues. Germline assignment: CDR1 SGHNT and CDR2 YYREEE (reference sequence). Concerning this clonotype itself: Antigen unknown.

No T cells were sorted before total RNA was taken from whole blood. Making each TCR library took around 3,300 ng of total RNA. With the 5' RACE reads reprocessed, TCRdb shows one record per CDR3 protein and no DNA. Recorded for this sample: 300,000 to 450,000 distinct CDR3 sequences. Sequencing used blood. This TCR was sampled from a human donor with ulcerative colitis or Crohn's disease, or a healthy co-twin of an affected twin (not recorded which). The chain links TRBV5-4 to TRBJ1-3; TCRdb lists TRBD1, though no DNA is available to test this call. CDR3 sequence: CASSLMGDLSGNTIYF.